The entry below gives a single TCR beta chain sequence along with its context. Its antigen is unknown. This record comes from a study of cytomegalovirus exposure and HLA in healthy donors. General observations from the study: In a later analysis, TCR beta V- and J-gene trimming was associated with a missense DCLRE1C variant.

V shed 6 bases and J 6 bases; nucleotides not matched to a gene: 3. CDR1 is MGHDK and CDR2 is SYGVNS in the germline V gene. The CDR3 loop spans 13 amino acids. The primer mix had 60 Vbeta and 13 Jbeta primers. Per the study methods: Later analysis identified tens of millions of unique TCR beta chains, 8.5 million to 13 million shared. TCRdb's copy holds only in-frame clones and misses some; the assay was immunoSEQ multiplex PCR. That table gives V, J and clone size, and the DNA gave D and trimming. This table holds about 130,000 clones, roughly three quarters found once. The sequence was obtained from a woman aged 40 to 49 in good health and CMV-seronegative. Material: PBMCs. The rearrangement links TRBV25-1 to TRBJ2-2; 8 bases map to TRBD1. The CDR3 DNA sequence: TGTGCCAGCAGGGTACAGGGGGCCGGGGAGCTGTTTTTT. This translates into CASRVQGAGELFF.